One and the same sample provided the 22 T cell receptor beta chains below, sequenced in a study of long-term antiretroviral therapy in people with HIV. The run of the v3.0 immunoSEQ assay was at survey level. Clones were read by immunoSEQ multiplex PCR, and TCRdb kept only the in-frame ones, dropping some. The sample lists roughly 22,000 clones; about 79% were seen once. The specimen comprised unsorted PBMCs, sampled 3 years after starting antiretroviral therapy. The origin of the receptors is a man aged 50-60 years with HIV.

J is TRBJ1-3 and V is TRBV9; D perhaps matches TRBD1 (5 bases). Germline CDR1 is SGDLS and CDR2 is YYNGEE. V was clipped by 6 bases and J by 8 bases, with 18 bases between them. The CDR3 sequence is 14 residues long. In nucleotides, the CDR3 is TGTGCCAGCACCTCTCAAGAGGGGATAGACACCATATATTTT. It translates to CASTSQEGIDTIYF.

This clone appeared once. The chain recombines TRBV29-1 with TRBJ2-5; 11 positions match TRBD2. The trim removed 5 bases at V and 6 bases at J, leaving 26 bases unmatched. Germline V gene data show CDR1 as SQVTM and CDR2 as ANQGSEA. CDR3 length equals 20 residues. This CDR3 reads CSVHVRARQGKLAGEKTQYF. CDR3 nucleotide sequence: TGCAGCGTTCATGTGCGAGCCAGACAGGGAAAACTAGCGGGAGAAAAGACCCAGTACTTC.

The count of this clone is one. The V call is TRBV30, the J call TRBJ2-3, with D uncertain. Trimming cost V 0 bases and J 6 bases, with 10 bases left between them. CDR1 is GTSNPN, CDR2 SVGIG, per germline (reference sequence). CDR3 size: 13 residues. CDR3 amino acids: CAWSVLPADTQYF. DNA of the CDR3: TGTGCCTGGAGTGTGCTCCCGGCGGATACGCAGTATTTT. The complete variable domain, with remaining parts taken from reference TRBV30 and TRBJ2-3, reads SQTIHQWPATLVQPVGSPLSLECTVEGTSNPNLYWYRQAAGRGLQLLFYSVGIGQISSEVPQNLSASRPQDRQFILSSKKLLLSDSGFYLCAWSVLPADTQYFGPGTRLTVL.

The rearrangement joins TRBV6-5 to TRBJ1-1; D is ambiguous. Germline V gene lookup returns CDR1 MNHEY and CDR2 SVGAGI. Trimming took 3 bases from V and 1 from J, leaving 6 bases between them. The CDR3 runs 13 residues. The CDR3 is CASSYDRNTEAFF. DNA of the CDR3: TGTGCCAGCAGTTATGATAGGAACACTGAAGCTTTCTTT.

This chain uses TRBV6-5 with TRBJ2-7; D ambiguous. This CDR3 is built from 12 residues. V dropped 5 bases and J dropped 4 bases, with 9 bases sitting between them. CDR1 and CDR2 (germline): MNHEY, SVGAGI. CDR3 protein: CASSSGIYEQYF. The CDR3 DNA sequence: TGTGCCAGCAGTAGTGGGATATACGAGCAGTACTTC.

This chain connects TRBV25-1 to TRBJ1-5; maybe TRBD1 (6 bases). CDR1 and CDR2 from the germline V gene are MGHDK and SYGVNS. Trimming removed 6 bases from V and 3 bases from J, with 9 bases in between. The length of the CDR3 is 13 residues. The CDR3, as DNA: TGTGCCAGCAGAGGACAGAACAATCAGCCCCAGCATTTT. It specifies CASRGQNNQPQHF. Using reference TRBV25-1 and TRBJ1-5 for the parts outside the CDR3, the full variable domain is EADIYQTPRYLVIGTGKKITLECSQTMGHDKMYWYQQDPGMELHLIHYSYGVNSTEKGDLSSESTVSRIRTEHFPLTLESARPSHTSQYLCASRGQNNQPQHFGDGTRLSIL.

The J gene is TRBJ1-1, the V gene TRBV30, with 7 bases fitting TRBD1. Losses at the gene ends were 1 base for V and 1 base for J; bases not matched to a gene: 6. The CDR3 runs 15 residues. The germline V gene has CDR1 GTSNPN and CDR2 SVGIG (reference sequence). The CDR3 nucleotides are TGTGCCTGGAGTGACATACAGGGGAGGAACACTGAAGCTTTCTTT. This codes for CAWSDIQGRNTEAFF.

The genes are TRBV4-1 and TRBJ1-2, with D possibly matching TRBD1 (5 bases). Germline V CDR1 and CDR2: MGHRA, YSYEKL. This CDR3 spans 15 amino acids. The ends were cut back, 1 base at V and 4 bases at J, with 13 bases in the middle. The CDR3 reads CASSQGPGGSYGYTF. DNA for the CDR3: TGCGCCAGCAGCCAAGGGCCGGGGGGGAGCTATGGCTACACCTTC.

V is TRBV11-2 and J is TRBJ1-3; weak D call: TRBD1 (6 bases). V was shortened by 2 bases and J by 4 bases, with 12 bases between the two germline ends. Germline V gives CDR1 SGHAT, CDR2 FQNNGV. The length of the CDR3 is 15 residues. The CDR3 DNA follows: TGTGCCAGCAGCTTACACGGGGGGCTCGGAAACACCATATATTTT. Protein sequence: CASSLHGGLGNTIYF.

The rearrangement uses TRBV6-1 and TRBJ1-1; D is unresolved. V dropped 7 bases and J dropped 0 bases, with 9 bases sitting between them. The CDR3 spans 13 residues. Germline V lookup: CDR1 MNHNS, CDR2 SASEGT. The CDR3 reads CASIRSLNTEAFF. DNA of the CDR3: TGTGCCAGCATCCGCAGCTTGAACACTGAAGCTTTCTTT.

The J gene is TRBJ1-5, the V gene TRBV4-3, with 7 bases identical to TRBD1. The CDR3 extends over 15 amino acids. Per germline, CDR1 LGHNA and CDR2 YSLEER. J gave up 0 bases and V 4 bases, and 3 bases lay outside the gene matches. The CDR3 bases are TGCGCCAGCAGCCGATGGACAGGTAGCAATCAGCCCCAGCATTTT. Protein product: CASSRWTGSNQPQHF.

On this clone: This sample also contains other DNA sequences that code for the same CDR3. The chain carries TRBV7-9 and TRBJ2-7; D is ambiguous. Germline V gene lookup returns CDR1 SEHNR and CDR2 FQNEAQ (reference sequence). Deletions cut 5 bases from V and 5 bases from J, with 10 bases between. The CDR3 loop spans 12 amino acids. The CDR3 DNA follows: TGTGCCAGCAGCCTAGGTAGCAACGAGCAGTACTTC. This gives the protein CASSLGSNEQYF.

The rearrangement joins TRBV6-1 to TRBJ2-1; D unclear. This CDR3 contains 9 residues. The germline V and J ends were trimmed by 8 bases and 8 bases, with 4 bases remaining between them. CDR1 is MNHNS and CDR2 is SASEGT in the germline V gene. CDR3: CASGDEQFF. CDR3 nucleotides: TGTGCCAGCGGGGATGAGCAGTTCTTC.

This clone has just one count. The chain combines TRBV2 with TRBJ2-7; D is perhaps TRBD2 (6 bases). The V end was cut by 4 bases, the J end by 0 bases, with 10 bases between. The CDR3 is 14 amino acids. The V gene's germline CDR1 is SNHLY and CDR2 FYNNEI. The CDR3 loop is CASSAFGSSYEQYF. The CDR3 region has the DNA TGTGCCAGCAGTGCTTTCGGGAGCTCCTACGAGCAGTACTTC.

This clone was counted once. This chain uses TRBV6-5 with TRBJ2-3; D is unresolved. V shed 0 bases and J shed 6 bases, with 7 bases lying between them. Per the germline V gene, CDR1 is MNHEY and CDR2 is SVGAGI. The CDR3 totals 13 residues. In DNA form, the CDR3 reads TGTGCCAGCAGTTACTCTTTCACCGATACGCAGTATTTT. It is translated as CASSYSFTDTQYF.

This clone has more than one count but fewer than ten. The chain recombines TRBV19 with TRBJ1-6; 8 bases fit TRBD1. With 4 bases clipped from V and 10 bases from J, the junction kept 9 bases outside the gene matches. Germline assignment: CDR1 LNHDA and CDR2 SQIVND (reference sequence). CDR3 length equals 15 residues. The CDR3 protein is CASSTRDRLWSPLHF. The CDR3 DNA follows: TGTGCCAGTAGTACCCGGGACAGGCTATGGTCACCCCTCCACTTT. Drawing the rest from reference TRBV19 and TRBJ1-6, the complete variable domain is DGGITQSPKYLFRKEGQNVTLSCEQNLNHDAMYWYRQDPGQGLRLIYYSQIVNDFQKGDIAEGYSVSREKKESFPLTVTSAQKNPTAFYLCASSTRDRLWSPLHFGNGTRLTVT.

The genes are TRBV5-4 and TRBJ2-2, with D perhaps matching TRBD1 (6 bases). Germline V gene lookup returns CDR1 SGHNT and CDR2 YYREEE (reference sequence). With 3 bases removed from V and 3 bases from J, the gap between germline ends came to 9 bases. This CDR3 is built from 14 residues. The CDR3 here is CASSWDTYTGELFF. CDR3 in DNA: TGTGCCAGCAGCTGGGACACATACACCGGGGAGCTGTTTTTT.

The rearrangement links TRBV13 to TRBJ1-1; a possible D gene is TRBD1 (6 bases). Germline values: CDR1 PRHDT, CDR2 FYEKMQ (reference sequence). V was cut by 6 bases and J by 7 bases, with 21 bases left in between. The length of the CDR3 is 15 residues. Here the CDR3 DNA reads TGTGCCAGCAGGGACGCGGGGGATAGGGGGAGTGAAGCTTTCTTT. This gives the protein CASRDAGDRGSEAFF. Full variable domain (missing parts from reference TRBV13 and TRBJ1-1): AAGVIQSPRHLIKEKRETATLKCYPIPRHDTVYWYQQGPGQDPQFLISFYEKMQSDKGSIPDRFSAQQFSDYHSELNMSSLELGDSALYFCASRDAGDRGSEAFFGQGTRLTVV.

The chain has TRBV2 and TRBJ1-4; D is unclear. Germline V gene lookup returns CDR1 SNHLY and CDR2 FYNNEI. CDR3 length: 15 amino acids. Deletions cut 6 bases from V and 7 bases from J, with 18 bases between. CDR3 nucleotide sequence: TGTGCCAGCAGGGAGAATTGGGCCGGAGGTGAAAAACTGTTTTTT. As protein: CASRENWAGGEKLFF.

CDR3 DNA sequence: TGTGCCAGCAGCCCGGGACAGGGAAATGAAAAACTGTTTTTT. This translates into CASSPGQGNEKLFF. This chain connects TRBV7-9 to TRBJ1-4; TRBD1 matches 9 bases. The CDR3 length is 14 residues. Per the germline V gene, CDR1 is SEHNR and CDR2 is FQNEAQ (reference sequence). Trimming took 5 bases from V and 5 from J; bases not matched to a gene: 3.

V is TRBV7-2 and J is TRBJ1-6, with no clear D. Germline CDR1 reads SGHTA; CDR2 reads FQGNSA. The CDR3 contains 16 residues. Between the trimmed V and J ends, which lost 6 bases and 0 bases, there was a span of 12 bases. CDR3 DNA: TGTGCCAGCAGTTATTTACCACGCTCCTATAATTCACCCCTCCACTTT. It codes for CASSYLPRSYNSPLHF.

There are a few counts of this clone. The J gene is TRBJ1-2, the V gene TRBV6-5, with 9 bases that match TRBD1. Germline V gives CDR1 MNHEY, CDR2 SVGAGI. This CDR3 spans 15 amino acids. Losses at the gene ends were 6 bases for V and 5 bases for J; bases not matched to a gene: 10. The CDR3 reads CASSANRGQLYGYTF. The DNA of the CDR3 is TGTGCCAGCAGCGCCAACAGGGGGCAACTTTATGGCTACACCTTC.